The entry below gives a single T cell receptor beta chain sequence along with its context. The data are from a study of blood T cell repertoires in COVID-19. Overall study context: The study drew acute and convalescent COVID-19 samples from the United States, Italy and Spain.

The CDR3 sequence is 16 residues long. The germline gives CDR1 SGDLS, CDR2 YYNGEE. V lost 4 bases to trimming and J lost 6 bases, with 21 bases between them. Some clones are missing from TCRdb's copy, which holds only in-frame ones; the method was immunoSEQ multiplex PCR. The top ten clones hold about 12% of a sample with some 300,000 clones, around 88% of them seen once. Patients of the Seattle cohort, enrolled during active infection, were followed longitudinally. Input material: peripheral blood. This chain joins TRBV9 and TRBJ2-3; maybe TRBD1 (6 bases). The sequence was collected from a woman in her seventies with COVID-19, enrolled during active disease. The CDR3 coding sequence is TGTGCCAGCAGCCCTACCTTGACAGGCTTCACGGATACGCAGTATTTT. It encodes CASSPTLTGFTDTQYF.